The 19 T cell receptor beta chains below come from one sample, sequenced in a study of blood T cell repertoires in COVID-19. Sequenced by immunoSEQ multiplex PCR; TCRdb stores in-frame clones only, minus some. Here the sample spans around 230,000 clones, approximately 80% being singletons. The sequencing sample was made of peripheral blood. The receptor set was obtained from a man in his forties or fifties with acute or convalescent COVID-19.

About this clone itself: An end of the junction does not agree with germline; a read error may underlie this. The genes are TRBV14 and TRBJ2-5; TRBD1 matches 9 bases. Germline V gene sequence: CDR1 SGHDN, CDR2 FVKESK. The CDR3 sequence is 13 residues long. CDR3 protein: CASSQNRGLDQNF. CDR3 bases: TGTGCCAGCAGCCAAAACAGGGGGCTAGACCAAAACTTC.

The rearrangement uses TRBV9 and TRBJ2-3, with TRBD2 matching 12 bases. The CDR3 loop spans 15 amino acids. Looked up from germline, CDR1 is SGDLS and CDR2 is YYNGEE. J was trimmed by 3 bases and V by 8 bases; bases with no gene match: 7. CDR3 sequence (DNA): TGTGCCAGTAACCGTGGACTAGCGGGAACAGATACGCAGTATTTT. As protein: CASNRGLAGTDTQYF.

CDR3 coding DNA: TGTGCCAGTAGTCCTCGGACTAGCGGGAGTCTCGAGCAGTACTTC. Translated: CASSPRTSGSLEQYF. The gene calls are TRBV19 and TRBJ2-7; 13 bases fit TRBD2. Germline values: CDR1 LNHDA, CDR2 SQIVND (reference sequence). The CDR3 length is 15 residues. J was trimmed by 6 bases and V by 5 bases; bases with no gene match: 7. The complete variable domain, with remaining parts taken from reference TRBV19 and TRBJ2-7, reads DGGITQSPKYLFRKEGQNVTLSCEQNLNHDAMYWYRQDPGQGLRLIYYSQIVNDFQKGDIAEGYSVSREKKESFPLTVTSAQKNPTAFYLCASSPRTSGSLEQYFGPGTRLTVT.

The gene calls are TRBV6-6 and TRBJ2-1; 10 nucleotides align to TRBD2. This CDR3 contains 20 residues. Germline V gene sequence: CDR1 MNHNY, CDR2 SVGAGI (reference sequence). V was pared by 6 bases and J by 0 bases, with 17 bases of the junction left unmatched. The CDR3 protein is CASSDNSGAGGTSSYNEQFF. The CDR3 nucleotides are TGTGCCAGCAGCGATAACTCAGGAGCGGGAGGGACGAGCTCCTACAATGAGCAGTTCTTC.

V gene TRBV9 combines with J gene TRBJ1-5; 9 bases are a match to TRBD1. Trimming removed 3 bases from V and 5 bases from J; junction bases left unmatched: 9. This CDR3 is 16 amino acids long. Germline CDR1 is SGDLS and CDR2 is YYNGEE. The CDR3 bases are TGTGCCAGCAGCGCCGGGACAGGGCCTTTCCATCAGCCCCAGCATTTT. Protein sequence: CASSAGTGPFHQPQHF.

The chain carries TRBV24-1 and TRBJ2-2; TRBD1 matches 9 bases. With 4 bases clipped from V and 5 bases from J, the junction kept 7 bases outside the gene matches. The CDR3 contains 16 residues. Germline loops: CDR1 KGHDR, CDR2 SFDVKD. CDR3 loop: CATSDHGTGRTGELFF. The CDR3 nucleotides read TGTGCCACCAGTGACCACGGGACAGGGAGAACCGGGGAGCTGTTTTTT.

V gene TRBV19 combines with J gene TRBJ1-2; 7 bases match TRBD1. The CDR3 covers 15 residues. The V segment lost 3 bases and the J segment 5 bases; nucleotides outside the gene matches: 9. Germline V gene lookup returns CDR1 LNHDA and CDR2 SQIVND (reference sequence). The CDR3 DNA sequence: TGTGCCAGTAGTATGGGACAGTTGATTTCGTATGGCTACACCTTC. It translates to CASSMGQLISYGYTF.

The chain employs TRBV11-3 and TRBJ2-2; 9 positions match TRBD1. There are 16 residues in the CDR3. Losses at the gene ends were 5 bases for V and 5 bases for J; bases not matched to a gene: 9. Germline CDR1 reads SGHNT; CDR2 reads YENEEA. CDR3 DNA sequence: TGTGCCAGCAGCCCCTACCGACAGGGGGAGACCGGGGAGCTGTTTTTT. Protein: CASSPYRQGETGELFF.

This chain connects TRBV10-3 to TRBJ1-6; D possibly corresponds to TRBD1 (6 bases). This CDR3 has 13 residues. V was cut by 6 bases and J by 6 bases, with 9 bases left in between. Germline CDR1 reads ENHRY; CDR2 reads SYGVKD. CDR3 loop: CAIRDSSNSPLHF. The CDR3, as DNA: TGTGCCATCAGGGACAGTTCTAATTCACCCCTCCACTTT.

The CDR3 sequence: CASSGTVNTEAFF. DNA of the CDR3: TGTGCCAGCTCTGGGACAGTCAACACTGAAGCTTTCTTT. The chain has TRBV30 and TRBJ1-1, with 7 bases aligning to TRBD1. Germline CDR1 GTSNPN, CDR2 SVGIG (reference sequence). V shed 8 bases and J 2 bases; nucleotides not matched to a gene: 8. The CDR3 runs to 13 residues.

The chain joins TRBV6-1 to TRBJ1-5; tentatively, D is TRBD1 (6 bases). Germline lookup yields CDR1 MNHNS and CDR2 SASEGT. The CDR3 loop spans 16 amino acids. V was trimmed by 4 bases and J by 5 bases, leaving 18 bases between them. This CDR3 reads CASSGRRQASDQPQHF. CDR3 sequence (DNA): TGTGCCAGCAGTGGCCGTAGACAGGCCTCGGATCAGCCCCAGCATTTT.

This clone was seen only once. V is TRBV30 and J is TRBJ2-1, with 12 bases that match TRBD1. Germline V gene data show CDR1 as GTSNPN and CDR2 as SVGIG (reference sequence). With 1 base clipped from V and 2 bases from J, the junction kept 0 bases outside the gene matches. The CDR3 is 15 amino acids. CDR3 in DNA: TGTGCCTGGAGTGGGGACAGGGGGCCCTACAATGAGCAGTTCTTC. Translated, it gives CAWSGDRGPYNEQFF.

The CDR3 reads CASRSGGAGEAYNEQFF. In DNA, the CDR3 is TGTGCCAGCAGATCGGGGGGGGCGGGAGAAGCCTACAATGAGCAGTTCTTC. V and J are TRBV11-2 and TRBJ2-1; TRBD2 matches 8 bases. Germline V gene data show CDR1 as SGHAT and CDR2 as FQNNGV. The CDR3 extends over 17 amino acids. Trimming took 6 bases from V and 2 from J; bases not matched to a gene: 12.

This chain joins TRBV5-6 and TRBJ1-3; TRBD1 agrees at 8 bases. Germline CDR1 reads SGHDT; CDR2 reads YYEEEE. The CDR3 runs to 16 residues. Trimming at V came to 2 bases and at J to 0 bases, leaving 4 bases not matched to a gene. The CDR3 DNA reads TGTGCCAGCAGCTTCGGGACAGGCCGCTCTGGAAACACCATATATTTT. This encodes CASSFGTGRSGNTIYF.

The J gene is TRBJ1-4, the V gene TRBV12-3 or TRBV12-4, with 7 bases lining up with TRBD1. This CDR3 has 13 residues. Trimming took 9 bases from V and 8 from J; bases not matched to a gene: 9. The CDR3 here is CASGDSPDEKLFF. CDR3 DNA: TGTGCCAGTGGGGACAGCCCAGACGAAAAACTGTTTTTT.

The CDR3 DNA is TGTGCCTGGATGGGTCTAGCGGGAGCTGGTTACGAGCAGTACTTC. Protein product: CAWMGLAGAGYEQYF. The chain is built from TRBV30 and TRBJ2-7, with 10 bases matching TRBD2. The CDR3 is made up of 15 amino acids. The V gene's germline CDR1 is GTSNPN and CDR2 SVGIG (reference sequence). The J segment lost 4 bases and the V segment lost 4 bases, leaving 10 bases of the junction unmatched.

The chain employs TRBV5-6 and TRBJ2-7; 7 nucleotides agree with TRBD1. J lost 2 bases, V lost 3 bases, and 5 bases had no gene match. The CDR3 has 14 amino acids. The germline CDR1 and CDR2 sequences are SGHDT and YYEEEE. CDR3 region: CASSSGDRPYEQYF. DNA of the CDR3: TGTGCCAGCAGCTCTGGGGACAGACCCTACGAGCAGTACTTC.

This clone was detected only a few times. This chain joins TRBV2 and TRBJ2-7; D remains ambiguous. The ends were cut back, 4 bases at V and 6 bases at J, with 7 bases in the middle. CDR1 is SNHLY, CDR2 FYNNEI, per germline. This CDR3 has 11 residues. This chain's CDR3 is CASSGGGEQYF. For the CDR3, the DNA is TGTGCCAGCAGTGGCGGCGGCGAGCAGTACTTC.

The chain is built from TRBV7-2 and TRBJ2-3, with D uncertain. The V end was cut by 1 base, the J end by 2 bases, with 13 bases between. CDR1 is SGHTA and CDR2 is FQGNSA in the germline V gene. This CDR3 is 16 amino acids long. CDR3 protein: CASSLVLVSPTDTQYF. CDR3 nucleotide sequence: TGTGCCAGCAGCTTAGTATTAGTTTCGCCCACAGATACGCAGTATTTT.